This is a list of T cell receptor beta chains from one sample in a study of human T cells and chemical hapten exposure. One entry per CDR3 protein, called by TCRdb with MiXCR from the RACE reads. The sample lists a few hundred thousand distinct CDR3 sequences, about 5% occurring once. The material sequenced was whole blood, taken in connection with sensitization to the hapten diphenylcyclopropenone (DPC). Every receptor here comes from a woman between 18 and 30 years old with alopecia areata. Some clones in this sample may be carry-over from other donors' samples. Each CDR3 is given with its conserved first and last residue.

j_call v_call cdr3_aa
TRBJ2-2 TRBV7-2 CASSLTVIGELFF
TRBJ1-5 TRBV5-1 CASSFLLTGMGNQPQHF
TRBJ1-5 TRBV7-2 CASSLALESQPQHF
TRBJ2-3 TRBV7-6 CASSLMGDTDTQYF
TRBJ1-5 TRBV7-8 CASSHAGVYQPQHF
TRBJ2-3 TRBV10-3 CAISDVAGAGVTQYF
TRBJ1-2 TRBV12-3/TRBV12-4 CASSLLELYGYTF
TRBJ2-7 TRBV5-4 CASSFRSNPYEQYF
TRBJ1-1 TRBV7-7 CASSPDGRTEAFF
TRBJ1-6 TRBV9 CASSAGVFDNSPLHF
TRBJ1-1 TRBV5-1 CASSLAGQGGMNTEAFF
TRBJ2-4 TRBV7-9 CASSRTGTGVTKNIQYF
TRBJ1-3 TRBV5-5 CASSLMSSGNTIYF
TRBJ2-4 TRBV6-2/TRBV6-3 CASSYSYRIKNIQYF
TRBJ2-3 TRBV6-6 CASRPGTGAAGTQYF
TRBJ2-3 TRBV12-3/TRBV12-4 CASRPRTSPGTDTQYF
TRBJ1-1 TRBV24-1 CATSDLGGTEAFF
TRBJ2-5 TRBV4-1 CASSQGQAETQYF
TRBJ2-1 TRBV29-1 CSVEAPPGGGSSYNEQFF
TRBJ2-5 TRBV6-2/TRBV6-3 CASSYPLEDKHF
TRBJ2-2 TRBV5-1 CASSLQLAGAANTGELFF
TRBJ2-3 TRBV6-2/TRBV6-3 CASSYVRGTTTDTQYF
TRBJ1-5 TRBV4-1 CASSQDTGDPQHF
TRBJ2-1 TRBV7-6 CASSLGLAGAPYNEQFF
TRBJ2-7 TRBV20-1 CCANSGGLHEQYF
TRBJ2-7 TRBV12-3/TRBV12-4 CASSFQQGRYEQYF
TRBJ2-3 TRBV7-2 CASSAGVFPDTQYF
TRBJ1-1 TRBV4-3 CASSQDAQGPTEAFF
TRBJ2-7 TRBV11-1 CASSLAQGYEQYF
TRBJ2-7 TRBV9 CASSVGKSLAEQYF
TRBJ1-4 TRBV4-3 CASRPGATNEKLFF
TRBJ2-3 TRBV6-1 CASSDPATDTQYF
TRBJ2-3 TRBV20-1 CSASLAYSTDTQYF
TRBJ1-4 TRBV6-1 CASRHTGGLVKLFF
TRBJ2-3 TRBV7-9 CASSTPFTGGWLADTQYF